The rows below give T cell receptor beta chains drawn from one sample of a study of T cells of healthy individuals. A single record per CDR3 protein comes from TCRdb applying MiXCR to the 5' RACE reads. This table holds around 53,000 distinct CDR3 sequences, about 14% found once. Source of these receptors: a human donor in good health. The CDR3 runs from the conserved cysteine through the conserved F or W. Fields, in order: CDR3 DNA, CDR3 protein, V gene, J gene, D gene, clone size. D genes are given only for firm matches. Clone size appears in some rows only: once, few, many, or a class for an expanded clone.

CDR3 DNA: TGTGCCAGCAGCTTGGGACTAGCGGGAGGCAACGAGCAGTACTTC
CDR3 protein: CASSLGLAGGNEQYF
V gene: TRBV7-2
J gene: TRBJ2-7
D gene: TRBD2
clone size: many

CDR3 DNA: TGTGCCAGCAGCGCAGGGGGCGGAGGGGCCAACGTCCTGACTTTC
CDR3 protein: CASSAGGGGANVLTF
V gene: TRBV5-4
J gene: TRBJ2-6
D gene: TRBD1
clone size: many

CDR3 DNA: TGTGCCAGTAGTATAGATAGGGACCCACAGCCCCAGCATTTT
CDR3 protein: CASSIDRDPQPQHF
V gene: TRBV19
J gene: TRBJ1-5
D gene: NA
clone size: many

CDR3 DNA: TGTGCCAGCAGCCCCCCGTGGGCAGATACGCAGTATTTT
CDR3 protein: CASSPPWADTQYF
V gene: TRBV7-2
J gene: TRBJ2-3
D gene: NA
clone size: NA

CDR3 DNA: TGTGCCAGCAGCGTAGCCCCCATTATACCACGACTAGCGGGAGGGGGTGAGCAGTACTTC
CDR3 protein: CASSVAPIIPRLAGGGEQYF
V gene: TRBV9
J gene: TRBJ2-7
D gene: TRBD2
clone size: NA

CDR3 DNA: TGCAGTGCTAGAGGGTTCTCGAACACCGGGGAGCTGTTTTTT
CDR3 protein: CSARGFSNTGELFF
V gene: TRBV20-1
J gene: TRBJ2-2
D gene: NA
clone size: NA

CDR3 DNA: TGCAGTGCTATTTTTAGCGGGTTTGCCTACAATGAGCAGTTCTTC
CDR3 protein: CSAIFSGFAYNEQFF
V gene: TRBV20-1
J gene: TRBJ2-1
D gene: TRBD2
clone size: NA

CDR3 DNA: TGTGCCAGCAGTTACATCGGTGCGGTGCTCTATGGCTACACCTTC
CDR3 protein: CASSYIGAVLYGYTF
V gene: TRBV6-2/TRBV6-3
J gene: TRBJ1-2
D gene: NA
clone size: NA

CDR3 DNA: TGTGCCAGCAGGCCCCTTGAAGGCAATTCACCCCTCCACTTT
CDR3 protein: CASRPLEGNSPLHF
V gene: TRBV6-5
J gene: TRBJ1-6
D gene: NA
clone size: many

CDR3 DNA: TGTGCCAGCAGTTCCGGGACGGTTAATGAAAAACTGTTTTTT
CDR3 protein: CASSSGTVNEKLFF
V gene: TRBV6-6
J gene: TRBJ1-4
D gene: NA
clone size: NA

CDR3 DNA: TGTGCCAGCACAACGGGACCCCCCCTAGTCCTGAACACCGGGGAGCTGTTTTTT
CDR3 protein: CASTTGPPLVLNTGELFF
V gene: TRBV2
J gene: TRBJ2-2
D gene: NA
clone size: few

CDR3 DNA: TGTGCCAGCAGTGAAATACAGGCAAATTCACCCCTCCACTTT
CDR3 protein: CASSEIQANSPLHF
V gene: TRBV2
J gene: TRBJ1-6
D gene: NA
clone size: few

CDR3 DNA: TGTGCCAGCAGCCAAGGGATAGCGTGGGAAGAGACCCAGTACTTC
CDR3 protein: CASSQGIAWEETQYF
V gene: TRBV3-1
J gene: TRBJ2-5
D gene: NA
clone size: once

CDR3 DNA: TGCAGTGCCGAACAATGGGGCCGGGGTCGGAATGAGCAGTTCTTC
CDR3 protein: CSAEQWGRGRNEQFF
V gene: TRBV20-1
J gene: TRBJ2-1
D gene: NA
clone size: few

CDR3 DNA: TGTGCCAGTGGGCGGACTCTTACCTACGAGCAGTACTTC
CDR3 protein: CASGRTLTYEQYF
V gene: TRBV2
J gene: TRBJ2-7
D gene: NA
clone size: many

CDR3 DNA: TGCGCCAGCAGTACCGGGGAGTGGGAGCAGTTCTTC
CDR3 protein: CASSTGEWEQFF
V gene: TRBV5-1
J gene: TRBJ2-1
D gene: NA
clone size: many

CDR3 DNA: TGTGCCAGCAGTTACGAAGGACTAGCGCAGTTACAGAGCTACGAGCAGTACTTC
CDR3 protein: CASSYEGLAQLQSYEQYF
V gene: TRBV6-2/TRBV6-3
J gene: TRBJ2-7
D gene: TRBD2
clone size: many

CDR3 DNA: TGTGCCAGCAGGGCACAGGGAATTCAGTACTTC
CDR3 protein: CASRAQGIQYF
V gene: TRBV6-5
J gene: TRBJ2-4
D gene: NA
clone size: few